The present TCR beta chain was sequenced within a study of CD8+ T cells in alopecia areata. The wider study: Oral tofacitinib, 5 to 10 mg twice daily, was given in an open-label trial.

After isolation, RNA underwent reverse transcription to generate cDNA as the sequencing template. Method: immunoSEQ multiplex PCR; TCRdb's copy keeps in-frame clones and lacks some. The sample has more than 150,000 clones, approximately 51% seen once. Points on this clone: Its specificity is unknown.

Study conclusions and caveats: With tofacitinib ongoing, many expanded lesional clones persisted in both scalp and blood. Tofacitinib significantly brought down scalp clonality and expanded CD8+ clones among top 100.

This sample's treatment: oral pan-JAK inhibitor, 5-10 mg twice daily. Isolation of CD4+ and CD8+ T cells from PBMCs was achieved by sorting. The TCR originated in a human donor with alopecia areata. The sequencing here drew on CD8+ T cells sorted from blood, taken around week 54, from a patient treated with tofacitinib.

Here the CDR3 reads CASSRDRDFGEKLFF. The CDR3 DNA sequence: TGCGCCAGCAGCCGAGACAGGGATTTCGGTGAAAAACTGTTTTTT. This chain connects TRBV4-1 to TRBJ1-4; 7 bases are a match to TRBD1. CDR3 size: 15 residues. Germline CDR1 and CDR2: MGHRA and YSYEKL. V gave up 4 bases and J gave up 7 bases; unmatched junction bases: 9.